This TCR beta chain came from a study of beta chain features in type 1 diabetes (dated by TCRdb to between 2017 and 2018). For the wider study: Patients and healthy donors did not differ in mean age, gender distribution, total cell number or subset yield. Across all samples, some 99 million sorted cells were examined, and cell number per subset correlated strongly with RNA yield. In the study, TCRB repertoires of sorted circulating CD4+ T cell subsets from recently diagnosed type 1 diabetes patients were compared with those of matched healthy donors. Whereas all 28 donors provided naive and central memory subsets, regulatory and stem cell-like memory subsets were isolated from just 8 patients and about eight healthy donors. Findings and caveats that apply to the study as a whole: Because cDNA was sequenced instead of genomic DNA, highly expressing activated cells could be over-represented, though the groups showed no difference in activation or CD3 levels. The naive, central memory and regulatory TCRB repertoires appeared to resemble one another more closely among patients than among healthy donors. Shorter templates might have been favored by PCR, but patient and control samples were amplified and corrected together, so both groups would have been affected equally by any skew. HLA sub-analyses involved small numbers of individuals, so any influence of HLA type on TCRB rearrangement remained unresolved. At VDJ recombination sites, type 1 diabetes patients had fewer insertions and more deleted nucleotides, which implies abnormalities in thymic rearrangement. In all four CD4+ subsets, TCRB CDR3 length was moderately but significantly shorter in type 1 diabetes patients.

On this clone: No antigen is known for it. No much larger clonotype is one base removed from it; base qualities were not supplied.

All of the isolated RNA was reverse transcribed with the High Capacity cDNA Reverse Transcription Kit, so expressed TCRB transcripts were sequenced. Naive, central memory and regulatory T cell samples underwent deep immunoSEQ sequencing, averaging about 3.5 million total reads per sample. Sorted cells were lysed in RLT buffer, and RNA was extracted using DNase-treated RNeasy Micro or Mini kits according to cell number. To prevent cross-contamination, every cell subset was processed on its own, while patient and healthy donor samples were processed together. TCRB sequences were amplified from cDNA with the immunoSEQ multiplex PCR, producing 87-bp fragments spanning the CDR3 region. The amplicons were sequenced using the Illumina HiSeq platform. On the authors' methods: Synthetic template baselines were used to correct PCR bias computationally, reads within Hamming distance 2 were collapsed, and singletons that could not be merged were discarded. By aligning reads against IMGT, V, D and J genes, CDR3 length, and insertions or deletions at six rearrangement sites were assigned. Within each subset, clonotype counts were normalized to the number of sorted cells before true diversity and Gini coefficients were calculated with the tcR R package. The overlap coefficient, calculated on TCRB nucleotide sequences, was used to measure repertoire sharing. As a proxy for the pre-selection repertoire, out-of-frame TCRB sequences from naive cells were analyzed. Entries here come from immuneACCESS through TCRdb and include only in-frame sequences with V and J called. Some clones fail to appear in such tables; in the studies checked, an unresolved V gene covers under half of the shortfall, and the cause of the remainder is unknown. V and J calls and clone size are as listed in that table; D and trimming were resolved from the DNA. The table for this sample lists approximately 280,000 clones; 15% of them were counted only once. The ten largest clones represent 0.015% of the sample.

Reading from cysteine to phenylalanine, the CDR3 counts 15 amino acids. The entry retains the CDR3 DNA only, 45 bases that are in frame from base 1. The germline V and J ends show losses of 0 bases and 4 bases respectively, and no gene match explains 3 bases of the junction. The germline V gene specifies SGHTS as CDR1 and YDEGEE as CDR2. Each donor gave one peripheral blood draw, averaging approximately 110 mL, which was collected into heparinised tubes. Using a panel that included CD45RO, CCR7, CD25, CD127, CD95 and CD27, naive, central memory, regulatory and stem cell-like memory CD4+ T cells were sorted on a BD FACSAria II. Purity was above 98% for every sorted population. Right away, PBMCs were isolated by Lymphoprep density gradient centrifugation and were stained directly, with no culture step. So that batch effects would be minimized, each experiment stained and sorted samples in pairs, pairing one healthy donor with one patient.

This receptor was taken from a man aged 18 to 35 with type 1 diabetes. The chain links TRBV5-8 with TRBJ1-2, and 10 junctional nucleotides match TRBD1. Sequencing was performed on naive CD4+ T cells from blood. The cell subset or site label here, explained by the study, means: true naive CD4+ T cells. In nucleotides, the sequence is TGTGCCAGCAGCTTGGCCCGGGACAGGGGCTATGGCTACACCTTC. The resulting protein is CASSLARDRGYGYTF.